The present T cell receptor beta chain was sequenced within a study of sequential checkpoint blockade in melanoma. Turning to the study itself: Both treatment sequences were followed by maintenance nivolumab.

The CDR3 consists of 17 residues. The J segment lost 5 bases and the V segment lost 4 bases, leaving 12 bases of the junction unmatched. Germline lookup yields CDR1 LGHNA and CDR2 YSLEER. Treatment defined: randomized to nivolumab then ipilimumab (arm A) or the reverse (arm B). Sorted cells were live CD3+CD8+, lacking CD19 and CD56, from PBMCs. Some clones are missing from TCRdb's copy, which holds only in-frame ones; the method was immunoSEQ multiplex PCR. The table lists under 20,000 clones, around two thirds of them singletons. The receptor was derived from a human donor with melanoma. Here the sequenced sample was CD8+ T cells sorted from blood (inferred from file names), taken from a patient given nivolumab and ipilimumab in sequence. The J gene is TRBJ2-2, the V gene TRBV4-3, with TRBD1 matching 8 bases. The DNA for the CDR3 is TGCGCCAGCAGCCGTTCTTCAGGGGGCAGGGAGACCGGGGAGCTGTTTTTT. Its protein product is CASSRSSGGRETGELFF.